The 15 T cell receptor beta chains reported below all come from one sample, sequenced in a study of blood T cell repertoires in COVID-19. Clones were read by immunoSEQ multiplex PCR, and TCRdb kept only the in-frame ones, dropping some. Among 150,000 to 200,000 clones listed, roughly 81% were seen once. The sequencing input was peripheral blood. Receptors were obtained from a woman of 80 years or more with COVID-19, enrolled during active disease.

The V call is TRBV2, the J call TRBJ2-2; TRBD2 matches at 8 bases. Germline V gene lookup returns CDR1 SNHLY and CDR2 FYNNEI. The J segment lost 7 bases and the V segment lost 6 bases, leaving 10 bases of the junction unmatched. The CDR3 loop spans 15 amino acids. The chain's CDR3 is CASSRGGLGLGELFF. The CDR3 nucleotides read TGTGCCAGCAGCCGCGGGGGGTTGGGGCTCGGGGAGCTGTTTTTT.

The V call is TRBV4-3, the J call TRBJ1-2, with TRBD1 matching over 7 bases. Germline V gene data show CDR1 as LGHNA and CDR2 as YSLEER. The V gene end was trimmed by 3 bases and the J gene end by 3 bases; junction bases not matched to a gene: 10. This CDR3 has 16 residues. The CDR3 reads CASSQSLRGRDYGYTF. CDR3 sequence (DNA): TGCGCCAGCAGCCAGTCCTTAAGGGGGCGCGACTATGGCTACACCTTC.

The CDR3 loop reads CASSDGTATYQETQYF. CDR3 bases: TGTGCCAGCAGTGACGGGACAGCGACGTACCAAGAGACCCAGTACTTC. The rearrangement links TRBV2 to TRBJ2-5; 7 bases line up with TRBD1. With V trimmed by 3 bases and J by 0 bases, 7 bases remained unmatched. The length of the CDR3 is 16 residues. CDR1 is SNHLY and CDR2 is FYNNEI in the germline V gene.

Details on this clone: This CDR3 is also generated by other DNA sequences in the sample. The genes are TRBV5-1 and TRBJ2-7; 7 nucleotides align to TRBD1. Germline CDR1 SGHRS, CDR2 YFSETQ. The CDR3 sequence is 12 residues long. Trimming took 4 bases from V and 4 from J; bases not matched to a gene: 2. The CDR3: CASSPTGYEQYF. CDR3 nucleotides: TGCGCCAGCAGCCCGACAGGGTACGAGCAGTACTTC. The full variable domain, completed using reference TRBV5-1 and TRBJ2-7, is KAGVTQTPRYLIKTRGQQVTLSCSPISGHRSVSWYQQTPGQGLQFLFEYFSETQRNKGNFPGRFSGRQFSNSRSEMNVSTLELGDSALYLCASSPTGYEQYFGPGTRLTVT.

This clone appeared a single time. The chain recombines TRBV6-5 with TRBJ2-7; D not resolved. Germline loops: CDR1 MNHEY, CDR2 SVGAGI. V lost 2 bases and J lost 2, with 10 bases in between. This CDR3 region has 14 residues. The CDR3 is CASSYSQVTYEQYF. CDR3 DNA sequence: TGTGCCAGCAGTTACAGTCAGGTTACCTACGAGCAGTACTTC.

This clone was seen just once. The rearrangement links TRBV18 to TRBJ2-1; the match to TRBD2 covers 7 bases. Germline V lookup: CDR1 KGHSH, CDR2 LQKENI. This CDR3 has 15 residues. After removal of 2 bases from V and 6 bases from J, the junction contained 7 bases not matched to a gene. For the CDR3, the DNA is TGTGCCAGCTCACCAAGCGCGGGAGTGAGCAATGAGCAGTTCTTC. This gives the protein CASSPSAGVSNEQFF.

J is TRBJ1-2 and V is TRBV28; D remains unclear. The ends were cut back, 7 bases at V and 8 bases at J, with 20 bases in the middle. This CDR3 comprises 14 residues. The germline CDR1 and CDR2 sequences are MDHEN and SYDVKM. The CDR3 spells CASTEVSDYDGYTF. In nucleotides, the CDR3 is TGTGCCAGCACCGAGGTATCAGACTACGACGGCTACACCTTC.

This clone was seen a few times. The gene calls are TRBV7-6 and TRBJ1-1; D is undetermined. Germline CDR1 SGHVS, CDR2 FNYEAQ. V lost 3 bases and J 0 bases, leaving 5 bases between the germline ends. The CDR3 sequence is 13 residues long. Here the CDR3 reads CASSFTMNTEAFF. As DNA, the CDR3 is TGTGCCAGCAGCTTTACAATGAACACTGAAGCTTTCTTT.

This chain joins TRBV4-3 and TRBJ2-5; weak D call: TRBD2 (5 bases). The V end was cut by 2 bases, the J end by 5 bases, with 15 bases between. Germline values: CDR1 LGHNA, CDR2 YSLEER. CDR3 size: 15 residues. The CDR3 region has the DNA TGCGCCAGCAGCCAAACGGGCTCCCGGGGTGAGACCCAGTACTTC. Its translation: CASSQTGSRGETQYF.

The chain employs TRBV5-1 and TRBJ1-4; D not resolved. The CDR3 length is 14 residues. The ends were cut back, 3 bases at V and 4 bases at J, with 10 bases in the middle. Germline V gives CDR1 SGHRS, CDR2 YFSETQ. The CDR3 DNA is TGCGCCAGCAGCTCGCTCGGGGTTAATGAAAAACTGTTTTTT. Translating it yields CASSSLGVNEKLFF.

The chain links TRBV6-4 to TRBJ2-2, with D tentatively TRBD2 (5 bases). The V end lost 8 bases, the J end lost 0 bases, and 13 bases lay between the germline ends. The CDR3 length is 15 residues. Germline V CDR1 and CDR2: MRHNA, SNTAGT. CDR3 DNA: TGTGCCAGCCGGCCCGAGGGCGCGAACACCGGGGAGCTGTTTTTT. This encodes CASRPEGANTGELFF.

Turning to this clone: A junction boundary mismatches the germline segment, possibly from a read error. The chain carries TRBV5-1 and TRBJ2-7, with unresolved D. Germline V gene lookup returns CDR1 SGHRS and CDR2 YFSETQ. The CDR3 sequence is 14 residues long. In DNA form, the CDR3 reads TGCGCCAGCTGCTTAAGCCCGTCTTCCTACGAGCAGTACTTC. Translating gives CASCLSPSSYEQYF.

The V call is TRBV5-3, the J call TRBJ2-5, with D unresolved. TRBV5-3 is placed among ORFs of uncertain function. Trimming removed 4 bases from V and 2 bases from J, with 12 bases in between. This CDR3 is 14 amino acids long. CDR3 coding DNA: TGTGCCAGAAGCCATTCTCGGAGTCAAGAGACCCAGTACTTC. Translating it yields CARSHSRSQETQYF.

Only one count was recorded for this clone. The gene calls are TRBV24-1 and TRBJ2-1, with a tentative D call TRBD1 (5 bases). This CDR3 spans 12 amino acids. V lost 9 bases to trimming and J lost 5 bases, with 10 bases between them. The germline V gene encodes CDR1 KGHDR and CDR2 SFDVKD. CDR3 in DNA: TGTGCCACCGCGGCAGGGAACAATGAGCAGTTCTTC. Protein sequence: CATAAGNNEQFF.

The chain recombines TRBV7-6 with TRBJ2-2; 13 bases fit TRBD2. Germline V CDR1 and CDR2: SGHVS, FNYEAQ. Germline trimming cut 5 bases from V and 5 bases from J; bases unmatched to any gene: 8. CDR3 length: 17 residues. This chain's CDR3 is CASSRGLAGQATGELFF. The DNA of the CDR3 is TGTGCCAGCAGCCGGGGACTAGCGGGACAGGCGACCGGGGAGCTGTTTTTT.